The source of this T cell receptor (beta chain) is a study of OX40 agonist ivuxolimab in advanced cancers. Study information: Ivuxolimab is an agonistic anti-OX40 (CD134) antibody, and patients were treated with it. Earlier treatment with anti-PD-1, anti-PD-L1 or anti-CTLA-4 was permitted, and roughly 40% had received some.

This CDR3 has 17 residues. The V and J ends lost 2 bases and 0 bases respectively, with 13 bases between them. Germline CDR1 reads LNHNV; CDR2 reads YYDKDF (reference sequence). Generated by immunoSEQ multiplex PCR, the TCRdb table keeps only in-frame clones and is missing some. The data contain tens of thousands of clones, approximately 80% of them singletons. The rearrangement uses TRBV15 and TRBJ2-2; no definite D call. Material: CD4+ or CD8+ T cells sorted from blood, obtained in a trial of the OX40 agonist ivuxolimab. This TCR was recovered from an adult with an advanced solid tumor such as melanoma, head and neck, liver or kidney cancer. The CDR3 DNA reads TGTGCCACCAGCAGACCCTCGGGCCCCTCGAACACCGGGGAGCTGTTTTTT. Translating gives CATSRPSGPSNTGELFF.